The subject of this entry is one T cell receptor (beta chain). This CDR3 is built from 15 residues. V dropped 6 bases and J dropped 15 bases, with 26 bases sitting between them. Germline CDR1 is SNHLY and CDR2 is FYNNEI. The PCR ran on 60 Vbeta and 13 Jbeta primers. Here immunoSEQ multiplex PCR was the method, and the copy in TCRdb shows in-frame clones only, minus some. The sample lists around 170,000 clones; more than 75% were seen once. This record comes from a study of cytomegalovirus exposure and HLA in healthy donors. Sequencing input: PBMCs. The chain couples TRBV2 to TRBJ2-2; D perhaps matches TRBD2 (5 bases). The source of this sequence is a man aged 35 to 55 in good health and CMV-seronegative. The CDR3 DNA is TGTGCCAGCAGGGACCGGGTAGACGGGGAGCTGGGAGTGTTTTTT. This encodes CASRDRVDGELGVFF.